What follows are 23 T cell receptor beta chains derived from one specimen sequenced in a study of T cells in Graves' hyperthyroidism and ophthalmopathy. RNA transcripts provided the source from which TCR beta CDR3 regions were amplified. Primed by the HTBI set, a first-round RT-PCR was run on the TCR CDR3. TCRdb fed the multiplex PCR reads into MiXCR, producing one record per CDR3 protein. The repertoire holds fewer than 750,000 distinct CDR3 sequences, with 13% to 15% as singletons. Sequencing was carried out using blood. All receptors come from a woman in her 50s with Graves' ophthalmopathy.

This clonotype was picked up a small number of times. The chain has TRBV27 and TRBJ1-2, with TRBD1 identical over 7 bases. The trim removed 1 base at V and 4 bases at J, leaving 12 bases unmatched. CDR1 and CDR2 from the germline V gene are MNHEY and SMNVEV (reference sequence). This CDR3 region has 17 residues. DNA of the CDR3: TGTGCCAGCAGTTTATTGAGGGGAGGGGGCGCGTTCTATGGCTACACCTTC. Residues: CASSLLRGGGAFYGYTF.

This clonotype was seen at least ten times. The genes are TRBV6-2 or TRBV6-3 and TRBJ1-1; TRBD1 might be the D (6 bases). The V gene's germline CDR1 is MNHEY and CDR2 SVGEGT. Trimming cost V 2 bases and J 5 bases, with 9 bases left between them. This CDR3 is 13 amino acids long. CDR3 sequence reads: CASSYTRGTEAFF. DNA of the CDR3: TGTGCCAGCAGTTACACCAGGGGTACTGAAGCTTTCTTT.

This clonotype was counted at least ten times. This CDR3 is CAWRGGNTEAFF. The CDR3 DNA is TGTGCCTGGAGGGGGGGAAACACTGAAGCTTTCTTT. This chain uses TRBV30 with TRBJ1-1; the D gene is possibly TRBD1 (5 bases). V was cut by 3 bases and J by 2 bases, with 7 bases left in between. The CDR3 loop spans 12 amino acids. The germline V gene has CDR1 GTSNPN and CDR2 SVGIG (reference sequence).

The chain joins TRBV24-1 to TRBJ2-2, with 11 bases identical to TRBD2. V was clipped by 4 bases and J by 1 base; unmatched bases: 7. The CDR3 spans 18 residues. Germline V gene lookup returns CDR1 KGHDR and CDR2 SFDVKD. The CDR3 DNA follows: TGTGCCACCAGTGACCTTCATAGCGGGAGGGGGAACACCGGGGAGCTGTTTTTT. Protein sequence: CATSDLHSGRGNTGELFF.

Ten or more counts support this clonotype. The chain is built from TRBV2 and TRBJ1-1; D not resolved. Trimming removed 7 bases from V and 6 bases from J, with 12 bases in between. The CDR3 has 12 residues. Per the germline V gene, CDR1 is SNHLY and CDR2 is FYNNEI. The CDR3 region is CASIISQAEAFF. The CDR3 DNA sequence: TGTGCCAGCATCATCAGCCAGGCTGAAGCTTTCTTT.

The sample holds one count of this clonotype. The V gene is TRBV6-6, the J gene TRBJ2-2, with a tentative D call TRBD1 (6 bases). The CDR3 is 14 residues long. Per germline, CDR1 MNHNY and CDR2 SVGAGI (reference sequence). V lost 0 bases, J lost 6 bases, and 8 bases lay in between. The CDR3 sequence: CASSYSQGSGELFF. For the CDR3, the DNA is TGTGCCAGCAGTTACTCTCAGGGGTCCGGGGAGCTGTTTTTT.

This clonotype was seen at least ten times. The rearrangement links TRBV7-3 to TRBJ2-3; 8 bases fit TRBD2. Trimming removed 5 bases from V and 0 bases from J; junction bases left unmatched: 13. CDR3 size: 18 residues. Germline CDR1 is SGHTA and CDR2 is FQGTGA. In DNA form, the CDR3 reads TGTGCCAGCAGCCCCAACAGGCTAGCGGGTGCTAGCACAGATACGCAGTATTTT. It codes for CASSPNRLAGASTDTQYF.

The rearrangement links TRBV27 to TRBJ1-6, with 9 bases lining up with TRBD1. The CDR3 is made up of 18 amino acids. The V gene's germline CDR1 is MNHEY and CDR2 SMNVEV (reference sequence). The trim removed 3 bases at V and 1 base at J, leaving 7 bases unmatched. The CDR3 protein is CASSFNRGLGSYNSPLHF. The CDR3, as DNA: TGTGCCAGCAGTTTCAACAGGGGGCTTGGGTCCTATAATTCACCCCTCCACTTT.

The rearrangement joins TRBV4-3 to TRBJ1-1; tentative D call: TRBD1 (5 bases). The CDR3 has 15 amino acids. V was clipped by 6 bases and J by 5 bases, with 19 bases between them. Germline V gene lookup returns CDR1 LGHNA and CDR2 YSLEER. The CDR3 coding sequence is TGCGCCAGCAGGTCAAATGGGGCTGGGGGGACTGAAGCTTTCTTT. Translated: CASRSNGAGGTEAFF.

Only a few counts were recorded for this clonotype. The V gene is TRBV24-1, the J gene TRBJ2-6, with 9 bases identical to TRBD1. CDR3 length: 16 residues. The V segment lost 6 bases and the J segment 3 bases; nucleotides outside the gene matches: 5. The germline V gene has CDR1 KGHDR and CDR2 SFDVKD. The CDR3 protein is CATSYRGLDGANVLTF. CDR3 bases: TGTGCCACCAGTTACAGGGGGCTGGATGGGGCCAACGTCCTGACTTTC.

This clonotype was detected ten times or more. The chain's CDR3 is CASNWDIGETQYF. The CDR3 bases are TGTGCCAGCAACTGGGACATCGGGGAGACCCAGTACTTC. The V gene is TRBV2, the J gene TRBJ2-5; the D gene is possibly TRBD1 (6 bases). Germline CDR1 is SNHLY and CDR2 is FYNNEI. There are 13 residues in the CDR3. Trimming took off 7 bases at V and 5 bases at J, with 14 bases between the two ends.

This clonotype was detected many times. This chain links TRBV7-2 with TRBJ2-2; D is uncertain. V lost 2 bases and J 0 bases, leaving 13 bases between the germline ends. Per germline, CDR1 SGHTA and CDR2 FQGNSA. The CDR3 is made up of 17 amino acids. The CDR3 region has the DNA TGTGCCAGCAGCTTATTTAGTCGACCCGCGAACACCGGGGAGCTGTTTTTT. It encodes CASSLFSRPANTGELFF.

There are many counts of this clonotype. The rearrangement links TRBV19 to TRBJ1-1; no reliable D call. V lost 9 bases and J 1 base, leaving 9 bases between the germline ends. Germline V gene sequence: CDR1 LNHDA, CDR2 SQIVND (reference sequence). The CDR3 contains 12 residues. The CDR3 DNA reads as TGTGCCAGCGAGGTCCCGAACACTGAAGCTTTCTTT. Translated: CASEVPNTEAFF.

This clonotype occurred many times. Here the CDR3 reads CASNLGQNEQFF. CDR3 bases: TGTGCCAGCAACCTCGGACAGAATGAGCAGTTCTTC. The gene calls are TRBV28 and TRBJ2-1; D may be TRBD1 (6 bases). CDR1 and CDR2 from the germline V gene are MDHEN and SYDVKM. The length of the CDR3 is 12 residues. With 7 bases removed from V and 7 bases from J, the gap between germline ends came to 11 bases.

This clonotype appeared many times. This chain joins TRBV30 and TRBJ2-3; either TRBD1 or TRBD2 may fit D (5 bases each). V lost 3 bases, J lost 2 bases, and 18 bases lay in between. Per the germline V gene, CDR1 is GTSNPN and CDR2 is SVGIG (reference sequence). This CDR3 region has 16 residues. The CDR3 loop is CAWRRQQRGITDTQYF. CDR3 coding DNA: TGTGCCTGGAGGCGCCAACAGAGGGGAATCACAGATACGCAGTATTTT.

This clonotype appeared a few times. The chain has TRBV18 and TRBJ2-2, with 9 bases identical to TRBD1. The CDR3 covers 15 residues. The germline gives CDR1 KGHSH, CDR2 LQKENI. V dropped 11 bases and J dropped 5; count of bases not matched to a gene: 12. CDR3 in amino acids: CACHRDRAGTGELFF. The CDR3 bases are TGTGCCTGCCACCGGGACAGGGCCGGAACCGGGGAGCTGTTTTTT. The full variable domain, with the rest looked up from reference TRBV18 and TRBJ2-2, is NAGVMQNPRHLVRRRGQEARLRCSPMKGHSHVYWYRQLPEEGLKFMVYLQKENIIDESGMPKERFSAEFPKEGPSILRIQQVVRGDSAAYFCACHRDRAGTGELFFGEGSRLTVL.

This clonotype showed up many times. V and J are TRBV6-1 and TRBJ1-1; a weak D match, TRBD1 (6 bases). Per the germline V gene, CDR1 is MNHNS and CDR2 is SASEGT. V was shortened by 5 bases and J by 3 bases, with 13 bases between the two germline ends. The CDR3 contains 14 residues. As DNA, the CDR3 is TGTGCCAGCAGTCAACAGGGTAGGGACACTGAAGCTTTCTTT. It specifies CASSQQGRDTEAFF.

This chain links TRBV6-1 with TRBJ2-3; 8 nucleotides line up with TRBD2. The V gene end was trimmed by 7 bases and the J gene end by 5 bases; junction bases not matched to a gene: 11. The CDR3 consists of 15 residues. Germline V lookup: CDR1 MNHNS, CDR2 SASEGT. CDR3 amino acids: CASTPTSGTLDTQYF. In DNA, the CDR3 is TGTGCCAGCACCCCAACTAGCGGAACCCTAGATACGCAGTATTTT.

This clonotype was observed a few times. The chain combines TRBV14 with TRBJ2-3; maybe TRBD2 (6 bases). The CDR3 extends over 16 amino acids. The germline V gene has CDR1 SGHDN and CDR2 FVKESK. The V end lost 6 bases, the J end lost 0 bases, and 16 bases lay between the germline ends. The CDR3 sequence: CASRSGLTTSTDTQYF. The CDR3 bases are TGTGCCAGCAGGTCGGGACTGACCACTAGCACAGATACGCAGTATTTT.

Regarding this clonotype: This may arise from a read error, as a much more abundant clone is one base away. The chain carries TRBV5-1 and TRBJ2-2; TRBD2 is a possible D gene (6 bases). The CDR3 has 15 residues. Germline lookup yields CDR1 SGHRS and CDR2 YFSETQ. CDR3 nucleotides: TGCGCCAGCACCCCAGGACTATCGAACCCCGGGGAGCTGTTTTTT. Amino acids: CASTPGLSNPGELFF. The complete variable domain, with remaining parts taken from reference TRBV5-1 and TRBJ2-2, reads KAGVTQTPRYLIKTRGQQVTLSCSPISGHRSVSWYQQTPGQGLQFLFEYFSETQRNKGNFPGRFSGRQFSNSRSEMNVSTLELGDSALYLCASTPGLSNPGELFFGEGSRLTVL.

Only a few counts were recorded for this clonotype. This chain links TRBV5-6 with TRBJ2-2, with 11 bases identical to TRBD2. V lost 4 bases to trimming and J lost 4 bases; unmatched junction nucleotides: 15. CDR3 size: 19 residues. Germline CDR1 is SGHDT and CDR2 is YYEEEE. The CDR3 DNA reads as TGTGCCAGCAGCCCCCTCTTCACTAGCGGGAGTCTAAGCACCGGGGAGCTGTTTTTT. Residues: CASSPLFTSGSLSTGELFF.

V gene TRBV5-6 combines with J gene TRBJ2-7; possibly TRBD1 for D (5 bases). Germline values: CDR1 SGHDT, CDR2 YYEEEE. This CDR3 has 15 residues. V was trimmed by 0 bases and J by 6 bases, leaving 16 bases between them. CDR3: CASSLGPGIGAEQYF. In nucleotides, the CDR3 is TGTGCCAGCAGCTTGGGCCCAGGGATTGGAGCCGAGCAGTACTTC.

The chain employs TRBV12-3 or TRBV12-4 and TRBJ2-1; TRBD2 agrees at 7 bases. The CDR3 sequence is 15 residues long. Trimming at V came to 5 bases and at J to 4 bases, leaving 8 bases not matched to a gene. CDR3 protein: CASSPSGKPYNEQFF. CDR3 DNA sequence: TGTGCCAGCAGTCCTAGCGGAAAACCATACAATGAGCAGTTCTTC.